This T cell receptor beta chain emerged from a study of regulatory T cells in long-lasting Graves disease. On the study more broadly: Newly diagnosed Graves' patients had taken antithyroid drugs under 3 months.

Time point denoted: newly diagnosed GD, antithyroid drugs for less than 3 months. Preparation of the TCR library used RNA extracted from PBMCs. Building of the TCR beta libraries involved iRepertoire HTBI primers and Arm-PCR of CDR3 regions. TCRdb fed the multiplex PCR reads into MiXCR, producing one record per CDR3 protein. In the table there are about 400,000 distinct CDR3 sequences, 15% to 17% of which are singletons. Ten or more counts support this clonotype. Antigen: not known. Overall study findings and caveats: Less diverse TCR repertoires were seen in persistent Graves' patients than in newly diagnosed ones.

Germline V gene sequence: CDR1 SGDLS, CDR2 YYNGEE. Trimming removed 3 bases from V and 10 bases from J; junction bases left unmatched: 9. The CDR3 loop spans 14 amino acids. The sequencing used peripheral blood mononuclear cells (PBMCs), collected at new diagnosis, from a patient treated with antithyroid drugs. The TCR originated in a female donor with Graves disease. The chain combines TRBV9 with TRBJ2-2, with TRBD1 matching over 7 bases. CDR3 protein: CASSARQGRLELFF. CDR3 bases: TGTGCCAGCAGCGCCCGACAGGGCCGCTTGGAGCTGTTTTTT.